This T cell receptor (beta chain) was documented in a study of OX40 agonist ivuxolimab in advanced cancers. Some background on the complete study: The costimulatory receptor OX40 (CD134) was targeted by ivuxolimab, a fully human IgG2 agonistic monoclonal antibody. Intravenous ivuxolimab was administered to patients every 2 weeks at six dose levels: 0.01, 0.1, 0.3, 1.5, 3 and 10 mg/kg. Of the roughly 50 dose-escalation patients, hepatocellular carcinoma was present in around 20, melanoma in some 15, renal cell carcinoma in 9 and head and neck cancer in 9. In the dose-escalation cohort, around four fifths of patients were male, and the mean age was approximately 60 years, with a range of 23 to 79. Prior anti-PD-1, anti-PD-L1 or anti-CTLA-4 therapy was permitted, and checkpoint inhibitors had been received by roughly two fifths of dose-escalation patients. Three dose-escalation patients achieved partial responses, one with hepatocellular carcinoma and two with cutaneous melanoma. Peripheral TCRbeta sequencing aimed to test whether ivuxolimab altered TCR sequence diversity and caused clonal T-cell expansion. The paper reports the monotherapy dose-escalation portion (N = 52 patients) of the phase I ivuxolimab trial.

The trial excluded patients who had a history of autoimmune disease or who were on systemic immunosuppression. Peripheral blood for TCR sequencing was collected from all dose cohorts at baseline, on cycle 4 day 1, and on cycle 7 day 1. Samples were obtained from an open-label, multicenter, first-in-human phase I dose-escalation trial of ivuxolimab. The trial enrolled adults with locally advanced or metastatic head and neck squamous cell, hepatocellular, melanoma or renal cell carcinoma. Before TCR sequencing, CD4+ T cells and CD8+ T cells were sorted from peripheral blood as separate populations. As to this clone: No cognate antigen has been identified for it. Base qualities are not recorded, but no much larger clone differs from it by a single base.

The CDR1 and CDR2 encoded by the germline V gene are SGHVS and FNYEAQ. The V end loses 1 base and the J end loses 9 bases, and a stretch of 10 bases separates them. Reading from cysteine to phenylalanine, the CDR3 counts 12 amino acids. This entry keeps only the CDR3 DNA: 36 bases, framed from base 1. Study-wide findings and limitations: Partial responders in the 0.1-3.0 mg/kg groups had among the lowest normalized peripheral clonal expansion, especially among CD8+ T cells. Low levels of normalized T-cell clonal expansion were also shown by some nonresponding patients. Clonal expansion of both CD4+ and CD8+ blood T cells was observed from baseline to week 6 at doses 0.1 to 3.0 mg/kg. After ivuxolimab, expanded clones were on average more numerous among CD8+ T cells than among CD4+ T cells. Which antigens the clonally expanded peripheral T cells were specific for was not determined.

To sequence the TCRbeta CDR3 region, genomic DNA was isolated from the sorted cells. TCRbeta CDR3 regions were sequenced using the immunoSEQ Assay. Drawn from immuneACCESS, this table holds only the in-frame rearrangements with V and J called that TCRdb kept. Clones are partly lost; checked studies trace under half to an unresolved V gene and leave the rest unexplained. Recorded for this sample are 55,000 to 65,000 clones; around 90% of them occurred a single time. Together, the top ten hold around 0.37% of the sample. The TCR originated in an adult with an advanced solid tumor such as melanoma, head and neck, liver or kidney cancer. The chain is encoded by TRBV7-6 joined to TRBJ2-7; the D segment might be TRBD1 or TRBD2, since each matches 6 bases. The starting material was CD4+ or CD8+ T cells sorted from blood, obtained in a trial of the OX40 agonist ivuxolimab. The sequenced DNA is TGTGCCAGCAGCTTAGGAGGGGGGCCGCAGTACTTC. Translated, it gives CASSLGGGPQYF.